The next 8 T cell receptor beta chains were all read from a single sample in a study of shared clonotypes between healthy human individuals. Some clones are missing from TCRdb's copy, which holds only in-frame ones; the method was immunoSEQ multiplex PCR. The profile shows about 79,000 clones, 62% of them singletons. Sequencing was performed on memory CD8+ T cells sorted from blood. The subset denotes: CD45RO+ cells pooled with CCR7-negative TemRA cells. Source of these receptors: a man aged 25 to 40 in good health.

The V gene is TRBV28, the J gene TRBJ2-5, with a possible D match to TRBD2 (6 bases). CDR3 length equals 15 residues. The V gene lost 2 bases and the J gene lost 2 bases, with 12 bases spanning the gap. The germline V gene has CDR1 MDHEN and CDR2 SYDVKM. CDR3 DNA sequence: TGTGCCAGCAGTTTAGACAGCCGGGGGCAAGAGACCCAGTACTTC. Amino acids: CASSLDSRGQETQYF.

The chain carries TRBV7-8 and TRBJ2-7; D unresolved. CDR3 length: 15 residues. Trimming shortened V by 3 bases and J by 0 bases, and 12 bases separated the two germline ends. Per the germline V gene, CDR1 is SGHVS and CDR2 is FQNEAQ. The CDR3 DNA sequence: TGTGCCAGCAGCTTTGTAAGCCGGAGCTCCTACGAGCAGTACTTC. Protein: CASSFVSRSSYEQYF.

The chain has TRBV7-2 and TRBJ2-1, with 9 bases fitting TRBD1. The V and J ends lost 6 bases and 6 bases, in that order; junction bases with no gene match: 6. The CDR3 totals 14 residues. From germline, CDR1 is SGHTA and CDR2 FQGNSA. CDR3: CASRPGQGGNEQFF. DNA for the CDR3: TGTGCCAGCAGGCCGGGACAGGGAGGCAATGAGCAGTTCTTC.

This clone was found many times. CDR3 sequence reads: CASSLDTYRGDNGYTF. In DNA form, the CDR3 reads TGTGCCAGCAGTTTAGATACGTACAGGGGGGATAATGGCTACACCTTC. This chain uses TRBV28 with TRBJ1-2, with 8 bases fitting TRBD1. The ends lost 2 bases at V and 6 bases at J; junction bases unmatched: 11. Germline CDR1 MDHEN, CDR2 SYDVKM. The CDR3 is 16 amino acids.

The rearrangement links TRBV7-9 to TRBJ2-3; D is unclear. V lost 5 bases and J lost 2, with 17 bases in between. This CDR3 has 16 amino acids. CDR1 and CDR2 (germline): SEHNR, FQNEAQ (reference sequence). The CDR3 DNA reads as TGTGCCAGCAGCCTTTTCCCTGGGCTAAACACAGATACGCAGTATTTT. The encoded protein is CASSLFPGLNTDTQYF.

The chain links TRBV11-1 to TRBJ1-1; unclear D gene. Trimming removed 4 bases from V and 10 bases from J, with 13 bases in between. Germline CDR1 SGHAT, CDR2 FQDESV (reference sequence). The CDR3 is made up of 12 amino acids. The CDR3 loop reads CASSYAGRGAFF. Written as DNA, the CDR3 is TGTGCCAGCAGCTATGCCGGGCGCGGAGCTTTCTTT.

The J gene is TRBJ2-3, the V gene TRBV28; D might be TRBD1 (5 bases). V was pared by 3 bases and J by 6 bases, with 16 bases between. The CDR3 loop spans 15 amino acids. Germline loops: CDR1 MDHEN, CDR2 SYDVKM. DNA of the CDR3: TGTGCCAGCAGTTTCGAAGCGAATGGGGCGGATACGCAGTATTTT. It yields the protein CASSFEANGADTQYF.

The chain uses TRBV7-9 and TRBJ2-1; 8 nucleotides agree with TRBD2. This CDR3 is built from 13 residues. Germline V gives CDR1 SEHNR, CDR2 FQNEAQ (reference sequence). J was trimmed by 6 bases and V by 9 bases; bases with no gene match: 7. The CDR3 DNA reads TGTGCCAGAGCGGGAGAGGTCGGCAATGAGCAGTTCTTC. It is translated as CARAGEVGNEQFF. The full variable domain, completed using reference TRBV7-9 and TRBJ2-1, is DTGVSQNPRHKITKRGQNVTFRCDPISEHNRLYWYRQTLGQGPEFLTYFQNEAQLEKSRLLSDRFSAERPKGSFSTLEIQRTEQGDSAMYLCARAGEVGNEQFFGPGTRLTVL.